The 3 T cell receptor beta chains below were found in one sample sequenced in a study of blood T cell repertoires in COVID-19. TCRdb's table, derived via immunoSEQ multiplex PCR, lists solely in-frame clones and lacks some. The sample holds a few hundred thousand clones; approximately 81% are singletons and the top ten take roughly 3.1%. Sequencing was performed on peripheral blood. The receptor source for this set is a woman in her late teens or twenties with acute or convalescent COVID-19.

The rearrangement uses TRBV27 and TRBJ1-2; tentatively, D is TRBD1 (6 bases). CDR3 length: 15 amino acids. Germline V gene sequence: CDR1 MNHEY, CDR2 SMNVEV (reference sequence). V was clipped by 8 bases and J by 0 bases, with 16 bases between them. Here the CDR3 reads CASLRSGAANYGYTF. As DNA, the CDR3 is TGTGCCAGCCTTCGTTCAGGGGCAGCTAACTATGGCTACACCTTC.

The V and J genes are TRBV6-6 and TRBJ1-5; weak D call: TRBD1 (5 bases). This CDR3 has 15 amino acids. With 6 bases removed from V and 3 bases from J, the gap between germline ends came to 15 bases. Germline values: CDR1 MNHNY, CDR2 SVGAGI (reference sequence). CDR3 amino acids: CASSLRGDFNQPQHF. Written as DNA, the CDR3 is TGTGCCAGCAGCCTACGTGGGGACTTCAATCAGCCCCAGCATTTT.

The V and J genes are TRBV10-3 and TRBJ1-6, with TRBD1 as a possible D gene (5 bases). The CDR3 spans 15 residues. The V gene's germline CDR1 is ENHRY and CDR2 SYGVKD. Trimming stripped 0 bases from V and 7 bases from J, with 10 bases between. CDR3 region: CAISESVQGNSPLHF. CDR3 in DNA: TGTGCCATCAGTGAGTCTGTCCAGGGCAATTCACCCCTCCACTTT.